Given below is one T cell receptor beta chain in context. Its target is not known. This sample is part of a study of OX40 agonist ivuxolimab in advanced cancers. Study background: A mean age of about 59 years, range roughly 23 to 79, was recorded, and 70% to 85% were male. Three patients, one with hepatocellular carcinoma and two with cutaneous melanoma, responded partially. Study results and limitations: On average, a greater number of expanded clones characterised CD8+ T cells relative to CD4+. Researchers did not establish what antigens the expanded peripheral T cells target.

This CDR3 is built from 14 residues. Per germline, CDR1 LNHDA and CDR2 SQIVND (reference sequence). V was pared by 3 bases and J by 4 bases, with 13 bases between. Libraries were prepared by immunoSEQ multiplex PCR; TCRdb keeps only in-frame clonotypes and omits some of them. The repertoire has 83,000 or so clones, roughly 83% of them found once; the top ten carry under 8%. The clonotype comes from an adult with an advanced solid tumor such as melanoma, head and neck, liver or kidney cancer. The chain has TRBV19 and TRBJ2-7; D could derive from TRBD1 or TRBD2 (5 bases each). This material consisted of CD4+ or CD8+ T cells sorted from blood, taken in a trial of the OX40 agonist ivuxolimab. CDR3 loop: CASSILGARYEQYF. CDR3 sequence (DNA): TGTGCCAGTAGTATTCTCGGGGCGAGGTACGAGCAGTACTTC. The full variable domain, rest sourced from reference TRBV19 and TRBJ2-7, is DGGITQSPKYLFRKEGQNVTLSCEQNLNHDAMYWYRQDPGQGLRLIYYSQIVNDFQKGDIAEGYSVSREKKESFPLTVTSAQKNPTAFYLCASSILGARYEQYFGPGTRLTVT.